A selection of T cell receptor beta chains follows, all from one sample in a study of T cell repertoires in cytomegalovirus infection. TCRdb re-analysed the reads in MiXCR, keeping a single row per CDR3 protein. The sample comprises a few hundred thousand distinct CDR3 sequences, less than 30% of which are singletons, and roughly 13% rests with the top ten. The sequencing sample was made of PBMCs. Receptor source: a human donor in good health (CMV status not recorded). Some clones in this sample may be carry-over from other donors' samples. CDR3s include the opening cysteine and the closing phenylalanine or tryptophan.

v_call: TRBV7-6; cdr3_length: 11; cdr3_aa: CASSANGELFF
v_call: TRBV18; cdr3_length: 14; cdr3_aa: CASSPPQGGHGYTF
v_call: TRBV12-3/TRBV12-4; cdr3_length: 16; cdr3_aa: CASSPRGVLLNTEAFF
v_call: TRBV7-3; cdr3_length: 14; cdr3_aa: CASTKGAGTDTQYF
v_call: TRBV10-3; cdr3_length: 14; cdr3_aa: CAISTGSSYNEQFF
v_call: TRBV6-5; cdr3_length: 13; cdr3_aa: CASGGVSNQPQHF
v_call: TRBV6-1; cdr3_length: 16; cdr3_aa: CASSDWGLANSYEQFF
v_call: TRBV30; cdr3_length: 11; cdr3_aa: CAWGPYNEQFF
v_call: TRBV11-1; cdr3_length: 14; cdr3_aa: CASSTEESGVIQYF
v_call: TRBV20-1; cdr3_length: 13; cdr3_aa: CSAREGYNQPQHF